The next 13 T cell receptor beta chains were all read from a single sample in a study of vaccination and CD4 T cells after COVID-19. The Oncomine TCR Beta short-read assay generated sequence data from the DNA of cultured CD4+ T cells. In TCRdb, the PCR reads were re-called with MiXCR into one record per CDR3 protein. The table records approximately 18,000 distinct CDR3 sequences, approximately 50% of them present only once. Treatment here: roughly nine-day PBMC culture with coronavirus spike peptide pools or control peptides (ViraFEST assay). The antigens for these receptors are not known. Sequences were obtained from CD4+ T cells from blood, cultured in vitro. All receptors derive from a human donor who had recovered from COVID-19.

V is TRBV20-1 and J is TRBJ1-2; a weak D match, TRBD1 (6 bases). Germline CDR1 reads DFQATT; CDR2 reads SNEGSKA (reference sequence). Trimming left V 5 bases short and J 8 bases short, with 21 bases between. The CDR3 has 14 residues. This CDR3 is CSAGGQGHLGGYTF. For the CDR3, the DNA is TGCAGTGCTGGTGGCCAGGGACATTTGGGAGGCTACACCTTC.

The chain carries TRBV7-2 and TRBJ2-1, with D tentatively TRBD2 (6 bases). CDR3 length equals 16 residues. The germline gives CDR1 SGHTA, CDR2 FQGNSA. Trimming removed 2 bases from V and 0 bases from J, with 11 bases in between. The CDR3 sequence: CASSLQATSSYNEQFF. In DNA form, the CDR3 reads TGTGCCAGCAGCTTACAGGCGACTAGCTCCTACAATGAGCAGTTCTTC.

This clonotype was observed a handful of times. The V call is TRBV6-5, the J call TRBJ2-7, with 8 bases fitting TRBD2. This CDR3 is 13 amino acids long. Germline loops: CDR1 MNHEY, CDR2 SVGAGI. J gave up 6 bases and V 4 bases, and 5 bases lay outside the gene matches. The CDR3 here is CASSSAGVGEQYF. The CDR3 DNA sequence: TGTGCCAGCAGTTCAGCGGGGGTAGGCGAGCAGTACTTC.

This sequence joins TRBV4-2 and TRBJ1-5; weak D call: TRBD1 (6 bases). The V and J ends lost 3 bases and 0 bases respectively, with 24 bases between them. The CDR3 is made up of 20 amino acids. Germline V gives CDR1 LGHNA, CDR2 YNFKEQ. CDR3 DNA sequence: TGTGCCAGCAGCCACGAACCAATAGGGGGAGGGGCAAATAGCAATCAGCCCCAGCATTTT. Translated, it gives CASSHEPIGGGANSNQPQHF.

This sequence joins TRBV20-1 and TRBJ1-5; D is unclear. The CDR3 has 14 residues. Germline assignment: CDR1 DFQATT and CDR2 SNEGSKA (reference sequence). Trimming took 4 bases from V and 0 from J, leaving 10 bases between them. The CDR3 protein is CSAKQQYSNQPQHF. CDR3 DNA: TGCAGTGCTAAACAGCAGTATAGCAATCAGCCCCAGCATTTT.

The chain carries TRBV2 and TRBJ2-3; D is uncertain. V lost 4 bases and J lost 6, with 11 bases in between. The germline gives CDR1 SNHLY, CDR2 FYNNEI. This CDR3 comprises 13 residues. Written as DNA, the CDR3 is TGTGCCAGCAGTGTTGGGGTGGCCGATACGCAGTATTTT. This sequence encodes CASSVGVADTQYF.

The chain employs TRBV27 and TRBJ2-7; TRBD1 matches 7 bases. J lost 0 bases, V lost 7 bases, and 3 bases had no gene match. Germline CDR1 is MNHEY and CDR2 is SMNVEV (reference sequence). The CDR3 is 13 amino acids. The CDR3, as DNA: TGTGCCAGCATGAGACAGGGCTCCTACGAGCAGTACTTC. Translating it yields CASMRQGSYEQYF.

J is TRBJ1-5 and V is TRBV25-1; D not resolved. The germline V gene encodes CDR1 MGHDK and CDR2 SYGVNS. The CDR3 has 14 residues. The V end lost 2 bases, the J end lost 5 bases, and 10 bases lay between the germline ends. The CDR3 DNA is TGTGCCAGCAGTGAACAGAGCGATTATCAGCCCCAGCATTTT. Translated, it gives CASSEQSDYQPQHF.

This clonotype was seen a handful of times. The CDR3, as DNA: TGTGCCAGCAGTGAACGGTGGGGCACAGATACGCAGTATTTT. Its translation: CASSERWGTDTQYF. V gene TRBV25-1 combines with J gene TRBJ2-3; D uncertain. V was trimmed by 2 bases and J by 1 base, leaving 7 bases between them. Germline V gene lookup returns CDR1 MGHDK and CDR2 SYGVNS. The CDR3 has 14 amino acids.

This clonotype was seen only a few times. The rearrangement joins TRBV28 to TRBJ1-2, with a tentative D call TRBD1 (6 bases). The CDR3 extends over 13 amino acids. Germline V gene data show CDR1 as MDHEN and CDR2 as SYDVKM. Trimming took 5 bases from V and 3 from J, leaving 10 bases between them. The CDR3 nucleotides are TGTGCCAGCAGTAAAACAGGGTACTATGGCTACACCTTC. This encodes CASSKTGYYGYTF.

CDR3 DNA: TGCAGTGCTAGAGGGGGGAGCTCCTACAATGAGCAGTTCTTC. This sequence encodes CSARGGSSYNEQFF. V is TRBV20-1 and J is TRBJ2-1; either TRBD1 or TRBD2 may supply D (5 bases each). V lost 1 base to trimming and J lost 0 bases, with 7 bases between them. CDR1 and CDR2 from the germline V gene are DFQATT and SNEGSKA (reference sequence). CDR3 length equals 14 residues.

This clonotype was detected only a few times. The CDR3 sequence: CASSFSVTDTQYF. DNA for the CDR3: TGTGCCAGCAGCTTTTCGGTCACAGATACGCAGTATTTT. The chain has TRBV7-3 and TRBJ2-3; D not certain. V shed 3 bases and J shed 2 bases, with 6 bases lying between them. CDR1 and CDR2 (germline): SGHTA, FQGTGA. The CDR3 runs 13 residues.

V gene TRBV2 combines with J gene TRBJ2-1; 8 bases are a match to TRBD2. There are 15 residues in the CDR3. With V trimmed by 0 bases and J by 8 bases, 6 bases remained unmatched. Germline CDR1 is SNHLY and CDR2 is FYNNEI. CDR3 sequence reads: CASSEAGTSIDEQFF. The CDR3 DNA sequence: TGTGCCAGCAGTGAAGCTGGGACTAGTATAGATGAGCAGTTCTTC.